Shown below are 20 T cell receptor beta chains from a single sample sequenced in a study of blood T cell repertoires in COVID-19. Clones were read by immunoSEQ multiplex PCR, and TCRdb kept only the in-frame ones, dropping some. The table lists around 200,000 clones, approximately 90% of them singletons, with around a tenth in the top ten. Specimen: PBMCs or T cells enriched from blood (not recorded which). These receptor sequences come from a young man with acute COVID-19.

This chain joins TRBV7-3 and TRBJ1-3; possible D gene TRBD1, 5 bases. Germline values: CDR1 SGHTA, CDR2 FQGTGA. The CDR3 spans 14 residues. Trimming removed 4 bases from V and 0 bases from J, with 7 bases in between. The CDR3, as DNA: TGTGCCAGCAGCTGTGACAGCTCTGGAAACACCATATATTTT. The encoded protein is CASSCDSSGNTIYF.

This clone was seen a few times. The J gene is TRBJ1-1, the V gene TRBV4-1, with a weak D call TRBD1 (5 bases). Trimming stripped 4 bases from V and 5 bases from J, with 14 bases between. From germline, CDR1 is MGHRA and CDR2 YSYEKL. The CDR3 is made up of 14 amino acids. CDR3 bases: TGCGCCAGCAGCCTAAACCCAGGGCGTACTGAAGCTTTCTTT. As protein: CASSLNPGRTEAFF.

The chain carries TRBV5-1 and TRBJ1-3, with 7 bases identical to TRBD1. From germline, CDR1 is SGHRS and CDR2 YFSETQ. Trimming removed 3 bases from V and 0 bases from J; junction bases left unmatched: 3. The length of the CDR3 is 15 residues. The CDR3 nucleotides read TGCGCCAGCAGCTCGACAGGGACCTCTGGAAACACCATATATTTT. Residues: CASSSTGTSGNTIYF.

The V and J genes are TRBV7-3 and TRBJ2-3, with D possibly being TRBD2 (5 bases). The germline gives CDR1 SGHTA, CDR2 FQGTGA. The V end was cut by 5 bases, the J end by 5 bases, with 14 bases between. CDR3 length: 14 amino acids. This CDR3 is CASSRSSGGDTQYF. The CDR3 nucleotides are TGTGCCAGCAGCCGATCCAGCGGTGGAGATACGCAGTATTTT.

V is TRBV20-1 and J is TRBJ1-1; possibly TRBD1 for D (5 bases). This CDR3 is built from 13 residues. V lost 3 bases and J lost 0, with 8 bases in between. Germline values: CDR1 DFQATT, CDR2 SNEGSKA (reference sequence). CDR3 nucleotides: TGCAGTGCTAGTAGGGACTTGAACACTGAAGCTTTCTTT. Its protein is CSASRDLNTEAFF.

Here the CDR3 reads CASSVEGQGAGTQYF. The CDR3 DNA follows: TGTGCCAGCAGCGTAGAGGGACAGGGGGCGGGGACGCAGTATTTT. This chain joins TRBV9 and TRBJ2-3; 12 nucleotides agree with TRBD1. The CDR3 totals 15 residues. Per germline, CDR1 SGDLS and CDR2 YYNGEE. The ends lost 0 bases at V and 9 bases at J; junction bases unmatched: 5.

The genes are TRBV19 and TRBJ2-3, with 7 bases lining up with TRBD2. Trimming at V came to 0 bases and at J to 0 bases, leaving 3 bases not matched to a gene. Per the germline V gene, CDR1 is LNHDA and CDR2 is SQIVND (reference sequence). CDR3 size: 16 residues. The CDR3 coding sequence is TGTGCCAGTAGTATAGAAACTAGCGCTAGCACAGATACGCAGTATTTT. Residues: CASSIETSASTDTQYF.

The CDR3 DNA reads as TGTGCCAGTAGTCCCGGGACAGGGGCCGGGGCCAACGTCCTGACTTTC. It codes for CASSPGTGAGANVLTF. The chain joins TRBV19 to TRBJ2-6; 10 bases match TRBD1. The V and J ends lost 5 bases and 4 bases, in that order; junction bases with no gene match: 5. Germline loops: CDR1 LNHDA, CDR2 SQIVND (reference sequence). The CDR3 covers 16 residues.

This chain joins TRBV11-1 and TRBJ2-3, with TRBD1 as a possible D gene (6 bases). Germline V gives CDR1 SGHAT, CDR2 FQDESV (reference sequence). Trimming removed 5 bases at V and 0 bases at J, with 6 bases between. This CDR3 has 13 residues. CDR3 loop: CASSQGSTDTQYF. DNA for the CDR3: TGTGCCAGCAGCCAGGGGAGCACAGATACGCAGTATTTT.

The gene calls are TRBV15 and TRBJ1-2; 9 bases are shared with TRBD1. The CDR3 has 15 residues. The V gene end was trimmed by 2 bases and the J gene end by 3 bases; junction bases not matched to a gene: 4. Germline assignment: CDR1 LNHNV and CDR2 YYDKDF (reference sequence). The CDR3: CATSRNRGPDYGYTF. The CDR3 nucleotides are TGTGCCACCAGCAGAAACAGGGGGCCGGACTATGGCTACACCTTC.

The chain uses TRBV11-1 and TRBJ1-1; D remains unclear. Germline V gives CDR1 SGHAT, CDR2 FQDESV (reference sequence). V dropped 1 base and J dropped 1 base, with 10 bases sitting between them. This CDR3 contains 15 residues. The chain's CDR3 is CASSLGVGRNTEAFF. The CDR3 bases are TGTGCCAGCAGCTTAGGTGTAGGGAGGAACACTGAAGCTTTCTTT.

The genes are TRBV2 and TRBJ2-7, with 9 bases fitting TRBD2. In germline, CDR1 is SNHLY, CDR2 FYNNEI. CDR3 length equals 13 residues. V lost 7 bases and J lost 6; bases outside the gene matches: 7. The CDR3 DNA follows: TGTGCCAGCACTGCGGGAGGGAGGTCCGAGCAGTACTTC. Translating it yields CASTAGGRSEQYF.

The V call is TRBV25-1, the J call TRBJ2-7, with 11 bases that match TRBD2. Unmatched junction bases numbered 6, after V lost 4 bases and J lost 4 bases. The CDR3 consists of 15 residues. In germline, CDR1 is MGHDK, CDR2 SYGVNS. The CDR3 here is CASSAQTSGKYEQYF. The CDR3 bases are TGTGCCAGCAGTGCTCAGACTAGCGGGAAGTACGAGCAGTACTTC.

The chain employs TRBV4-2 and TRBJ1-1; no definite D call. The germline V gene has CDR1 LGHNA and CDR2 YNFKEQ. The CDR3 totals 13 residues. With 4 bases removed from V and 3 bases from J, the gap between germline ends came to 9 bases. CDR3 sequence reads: CASSPYLDTEAFF. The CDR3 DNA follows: TGTGCCAGCAGCCCTTATTTAGACACTGAAGCTTTCTTT.

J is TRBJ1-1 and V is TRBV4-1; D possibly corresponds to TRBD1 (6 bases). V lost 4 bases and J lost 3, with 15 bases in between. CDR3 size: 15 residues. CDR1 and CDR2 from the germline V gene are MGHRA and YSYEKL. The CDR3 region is CASSPFLGAYTEAFF. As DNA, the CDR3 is TGCGCCAGCAGCCCCTTTCTGGGGGCTTACACTGAAGCTTTCTTT.

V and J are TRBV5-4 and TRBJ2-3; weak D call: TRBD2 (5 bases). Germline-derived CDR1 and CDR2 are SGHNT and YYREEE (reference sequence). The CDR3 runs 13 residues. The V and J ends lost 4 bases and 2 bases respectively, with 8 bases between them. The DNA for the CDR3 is TGTGCCAGCAGCGCCGACTACACAGATACGCAGTATTTT. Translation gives CASSADYTDTQYF.

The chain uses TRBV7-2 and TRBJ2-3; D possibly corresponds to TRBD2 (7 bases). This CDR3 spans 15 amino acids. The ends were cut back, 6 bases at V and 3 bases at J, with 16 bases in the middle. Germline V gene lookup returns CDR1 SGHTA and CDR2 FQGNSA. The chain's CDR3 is CASSPRGGGTDTQYF. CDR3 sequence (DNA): TGTGCCAGCAGTCCACGGGGAGGGGGGACAGATACGCAGTATTTT.

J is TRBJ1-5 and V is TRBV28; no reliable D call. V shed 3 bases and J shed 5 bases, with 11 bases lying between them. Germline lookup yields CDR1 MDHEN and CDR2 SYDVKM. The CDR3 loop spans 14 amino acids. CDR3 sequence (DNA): TGTGCCAGCAGTTTCGGGTCAATCTATCAGCCCCAGCATTTT. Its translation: CASSFGSIYQPQHF. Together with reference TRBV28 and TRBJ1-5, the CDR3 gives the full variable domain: DVKVTQSSRYLVKRTGEKVFLECVQDMDHENMFWYRQDPGLGLRLIYFSYDVKMKEKGDIPEGYSVSREKKERFSLILESASTNQTSMYLCASSFGSIYQPQHFGDGTRLSIL.

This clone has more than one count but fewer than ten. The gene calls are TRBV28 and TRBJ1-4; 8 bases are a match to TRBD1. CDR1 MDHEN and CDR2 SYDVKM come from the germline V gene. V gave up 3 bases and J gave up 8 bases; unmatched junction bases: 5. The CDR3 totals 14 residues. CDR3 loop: CASSFGQGLEKLFF. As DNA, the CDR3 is TGTGCCAGCAGTTTTGGACAGGGCTTAGAAAAACTGTTTTTT.

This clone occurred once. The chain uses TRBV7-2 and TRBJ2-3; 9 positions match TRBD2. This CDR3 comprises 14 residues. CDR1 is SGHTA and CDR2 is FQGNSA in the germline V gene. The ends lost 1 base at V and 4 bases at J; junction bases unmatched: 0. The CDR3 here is CASSLGLAADTQYF. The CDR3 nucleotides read TGTGCCAGCAGCTTAGGACTAGCGGCAGATACGCAGTATTTT.